Reported below is one T cell receptor beta chain. The CDR3 length is 15 residues. Trimming cost V 2 bases and J 7 bases, with 14 bases left between them. Looked up from germline, CDR1 is MDHEN and CDR2 is SYDVKM. In the original analysis: Reference gene primers were amplified, and this amplification served to estimate nucleated cell counts. The method was immunoSEQ multiplex PCR; TCRdb's version includes in-frame clones alone and lacks a portion of them. The V and J calls and clone size are taken from that table; D and trimming were inferred from the DNA. The sample has some 220,000 clones, about 81% seen once. This record comes from a study of blood T cell repertoires in COVID-19.

V is TRBV28 and J is TRBJ2-2, with D maybe TRBD2 (5 bases). The source is a woman in her 70s with COVID-19, enrolled during active disease. Sequencing used peripheral blood. In nucleotides, the CDR3 is TGTGCCAGCAGTTTAGGTTACCCGAGCGGCGGGGAGCTGTTTTTT. It is translated as CASSLGYPSGGELFF.